Included here is one T cell receptor beta chain sequence, with context. Produced via immunoSEQ multiplex PCR; TCRdb's table is partial and in-frame only. This sample has around 100,000 clones, with approximately 91% found just once. Germline trimming cut 2 bases from V and 8 bases from J; bases unmatched to any gene: 3. CDR3 length: 13 residues. CDR1 and CDR2 from the germline V gene are KGHDR and SFDVKD. The data stem from a study of blood T cell repertoires in COVID-19. Material for sequencing was peripheral blood. The source of this sequence is a human donor with active COVID-19. The donor label of this sample is uncertain. This chain uses TRBV24-1 with TRBJ1-2; 8 bases are shared with TRBD1. This CDR3 reads CATSDSDRGGYTF. The CDR3 bases are TGTGCCACCAGTGATTCCGACAGGGGAGGCTACACCTTC.